Following are 12 T cell receptor beta chains from one sample sequenced in a study of Ad26.COV2.S vaccination and SARS-CoV-2 variants. Assay: immunoSEQ multiplex PCR; the TCRdb copy retains only in-frame clones and omits some. In the table there are almost 400,000 clones, around 89% of which are singletons. Indicated treatment: some 19 received Ad26.COV2.S at low or high dose, single or two shots; 5 received placebo; per-sample allocation not given. All samples were drawn on day 63, counting from the first vaccine or placebo injection. The specimen was peripheral blood, collected in a trial of Ad26.COV2.S vaccine versus placebo. The receptor source for this set is a person between 18 and 65 years old who received the Ad26.COV2.S COVID-19 vaccine or a placebo.

V gene TRBV15 combines with J gene TRBJ1-2, with a weak D call TRBD1 (5 bases). The CDR3 is 13 residues long. Germline loops: CDR1 LNHNV, CDR2 YYDKDF (reference sequence). The V and J ends lost 5 bases and 2 bases respectively, with 9 bases between them. The CDR3 here is CATSSKGNYGYTF. As DNA, the CDR3 is TGTGCCACCAGCTCTAAGGGGAACTATGGCTACACCTTC. Looking up the rest from reference TRBV15 and TRBJ1-2 gives the full variable domain: DAMVIQNPRYQVTQFGKPVTLSCSQTLNHNVMYWYQQKSSQAPKLLFHYYDKDFNNEADTPDNFQSRRPNTSFCFLDIRSPGLGDTAMYLCATSSKGNYGYTFGSGTRLTVV.

The chain combines TRBV7-8 with TRBJ2-2, with unresolved D. CDR3 length equals 15 residues. Germline V CDR1 and CDR2: SGHVS, FQNEAQ. V was cut by 6 bases and J by 0 bases, with 11 bases left in between. The CDR3 region is CASRLGTANTGELFF. CDR3 sequence (DNA): TGTGCCAGCAGATTGGGAACTGCGAACACCGGGGAGCTGTTTTTT.

This clone has only one observation. The chain carries TRBV30 and TRBJ2-6; D remains ambiguous. Per germline, CDR1 GTSNPN and CDR2 SVGIG (reference sequence). Trimming stripped 2 bases from V and 4 bases from J, with 9 bases between. The CDR3 contains 14 residues. CDR3 DNA sequence: TGTGCCTGGAGTATAACACGAGGGGCCAACGTCCTGACTTTC. This codes for CAWSITRGANVLTF. Full variable domain (missing parts from reference TRBV30 and TRBJ2-6): SQTIHQWPATLVQPVGSPLSLECTVEGTSNPNLYWYRQAAGRGLQLLFYSVGIGQISSEVPQNLSASRPQDRQFILSSKKLLLSDSGFYLCAWSITRGANVLTFGAGSRLTVL.

This clone was seen more than once but under ten times. The V and J genes are TRBV18 and TRBJ2-7; D is unclear. The CDR3 contains 13 residues. Germline-derived CDR1 and CDR2 are KGHSH and LQKENI. Trimming took off 6 bases at V and 1 base at J, with 10 bases between the two ends. CDR3 sequence reads: CASSRRESYEQYF. The CDR3 DNA reads TGTGCCAGCTCCCGGCGCGAGTCCTACGAGCAGTACTTC.

This clone was observed a handful of times. V and J are TRBV23-1 and TRBJ1-3; no firm D call. TRBV23-1 is known as an ORF, though its function is uncertain. Trimming removed 2 bases from V and 0 bases from J, with 17 bases in between. The CDR3 is made up of 18 amino acids. CDR3 nucleotides: TGCGCCAGCAGTCAACCCCTTTCGGACTGCTACTCTGGAAACACCATATATTTT. It codes for CASSQPLSDCYSGNTIYF.

The chain links TRBV6-1 to TRBJ2-1; 7 bases are shared with TRBD2. The germline CDR1 and CDR2 sequences are MNHNS and SASEGT. After removal of 3 bases from V and 7 bases from J, the junction contained 12 bases not matched to a gene. The CDR3 runs to 16 residues. The CDR3 region is CASSDGETSLINEQFF. CDR3 nucleotide sequence: TGTGCCAGCAGTGACGGGGAGACTAGCCTAATAAATGAGCAGTTCTTC.

V and J are TRBV3-1 (or the pseudogene TRBV3-2) and TRBJ1-5; 10 bases align to TRBD1. The V gene end was trimmed by 5 bases and the J gene end by 2 bases; junction bases not matched to a gene: 3. CDR3 length equals 15 residues. Germline CDR1 and CDR2: LGHDT and YNNKEL (reference sequence). CDR3 sequence reads: CASSYGTGGNQPQHF. The DNA for the CDR3 is TGTGCCAGCAGCTACGGGACAGGGGGCAATCAGCCCCAGCATTTT.

V usage is TRBV6-2 or TRBV6-3 and J usage is TRBJ1-5; D gene unclear. Trimming removed 2 bases at V and 8 bases at J, with 13 bases between. The CDR3 consists of 14 residues. Per the germline V gene, CDR1 is MNHEY and CDR2 is SVGEGT. CDR3 residues: CASSYPGRVEPQHF. CDR3 coding DNA: TGTGCCAGCAGTTACCCCGGCAGAGTTGAGCCCCAGCATTTT.

The chain recombines TRBV5-8 with TRBJ2-2, with 9 bases that match TRBD1. Germline values: CDR1 SGHTS, CDR2 YDEGEE. This CDR3 contains 15 residues. J gave up 4 bases and V 4 bases, and 5 bases lay outside the gene matches. CDR3 DNA: TGTGCCAGCAGCAAATACAGGGGGCTCACCGGGGAGCTGTTTTTT. The encoded protein is CASSKYRGLTGELFF.

This chain links TRBV28 with TRBJ1-5; the match to TRBD1 covers 10 bases. With V trimmed by 5 bases and J by 4 bases, 2 bases remained unmatched. The CDR3 totals 14 residues. From germline, CDR1 is MDHEN and CDR2 SYDVKM. This CDR3 reads CASSRQGANQPQHF. The CDR3 DNA sequence: TGTGCCAGCAGTCGACAGGGGGCTAATCAGCCCCAGCATTTT.

The chain is built from TRBV20-1 and TRBJ2-1; 14 nucleotides align to TRBD2. J was trimmed by 7 bases and V by 5 bases; bases with no gene match: 10. Germline lookup yields CDR1 DFQATT and CDR2 SNEGSKA (reference sequence). The CDR3 is 16 amino acids. CDR3 sequence reads: CSARGLAGGPWNEQFF. The CDR3 coding sequence is TGCAGTGCTCGTGGACTAGCGGGAGGCCCGTGGAATGAGCAGTTCTTC.

The rearrangement links TRBV3-1 (or the pseudogene TRBV3-2) to TRBJ1-1, with unresolved D. V shed 3 bases and J shed 1 base, with 9 bases lying between them. The CDR3 totals 14 residues. Germline-derived CDR1 and CDR2 are LGHDT and YNNKEL (reference sequence). The CDR3 loop is CASSHRQTNTEAFF. Written as DNA, the CDR3 is TGTGCCAGCAGCCATCGCCAGACGAACACTGAAGCTTTCTTT.